The 7 T cell receptor beta chains in this list originate from one sample, sequenced in a study of T cells in women clearing cervical HPV infection. Generated by immunoSEQ multiplex PCR, the TCRdb table keeps only in-frame clones and is missing some. The sample table sets out 30,000 to 35,000 clones. The sequenced sample was blood buffy coat. The receptors were gathered from a woman aged 18 to 69 with a cervical HPV16 infection that either progressed to CIN3+ or cleared (not recorded which).

With respect to this clone: From the germline J gene comes the end of the CDR3, since the read stops 3 residues before it. This chain joins TRBV7-2 and TRBJ2-7; D is possibly TRBD2 (6 bases). V was pared by 5 bases and J by 3 bases, with 17 bases between. Looked up from germline, CDR1 is SGHTA and CDR2 is FQGNSA. The CDR3 is made up of 15 amino acids. CDR3 residues: CASSPAGLGLYEQYF. The CDR3 DNA, read in part, is TGTGCCAGCAGCCCCGCGGGACTGGGTCTCTACGAG.

As concerns this clone: The read stops 3 residues short of the end of the CDR3; the missing end is completed from the germline J gene. This sequence joins TRBV20-1 and TRBJ2-1; 13 bases match TRBD2. Looked up from germline, CDR1 is DFQATT and CDR2 is SNEGSKA (reference sequence). J lost 4 bases, V lost 1 base, and 4 bases had no gene match. The CDR3 totals 16 residues. The CDR3 region is CSARVRLAGGYNEQFF. The DNA read from the CDR3 is TGCAGTGCTAGAGTTCGACTAGCGGGGGGATACAATGAG.

Regarding this clone: The read stops 3 residues short of the end of the CDR3; the missing end is completed from the germline J gene. This chain links TRBV19 with TRBJ2-1, with 8 bases that match TRBD1. V gave up 5 bases and J gave up 0 bases; unmatched junction bases: 9. CDR3 length equals 17 residues. Germline V gene lookup returns CDR1 LNHDA and CDR2 SQIVND (reference sequence). The CDR3 bases that were read are TGTGCCAGTAGTTCCGGACAGGGCGGAATCTCCTACAATGAG. It is translated as CASSSGQGGISYNE. The complete CDR3 protein is CASSSGQGGISYNEQFF.

CDR3 bases read: TGTGCCAGCAGACCCGGGACTACGGGCGGGGGCGGGGAG. Its protein product is CASRPGTTGGGGE. The whole CDR3 protein is CASRPGTTGGGGELFF. The chain links TRBV2 to TRBJ2-2; 7 bases line up with TRBD2. The read ends 3 residues shy of where the CDR3 ends; the end is completed using the germline J gene. CDR1 and CDR2 (germline): SNHLY, FYNNEI. The trim removed 6 bases at V and 7 bases at J, leaving 14 bases unmatched. The CDR3 has 16 residues.

In regard to this clone: From the germline J gene comes the end of the CDR3, since the read stops 3 residues before it. The V call is TRBV20-1, the J call TRBJ1-6; 9 nucleotides line up with TRBD1. V dropped 2 bases and J dropped 9; count of bases not matched to a gene: 5. This CDR3 has 14 residues. Germline values: CDR1 DFQATT, CDR2 SNEGSKA (reference sequence). CDR3 loop: CSARFGTGSSPLHF. The DNA read from the CDR3 is TGCAGTGCTAGATTCGGGACAGGGAGTTCACCC.

With respect to this clone: The missing CDR3 end, 3 residues past where the read stops, is filled in from the germline J gene. This chain joins TRBV7-9 and TRBJ1-2; D gene ambiguous. The CDR3 spans 12 residues. From germline, CDR1 is SEHNR and CDR2 FQNEAQ (reference sequence). Incomplete CDR3 DNA: TGTGCCAGCAGCCCACCTGCGGGCGGC. It is translated as CASSPPAGG. The CDR3 as a whole reads CASSPPAGGYTF.

On this clone itself: The CDR3 end falls 3 residues outside the read, so it is completed with the germline J gene. The V call is TRBV20-1, the J call TRBJ2-7, with 7 bases lining up with TRBD1. Per the germline V gene, CDR1 is DFQATT and CDR2 is SNEGSKA (reference sequence). With V trimmed by 2 bases and J by 1 base, 5 bases remained unmatched. This CDR3 has 14 residues. The CDR3 sequence is CSARPGGISYEQYF. Partial CDR3 DNA: TGCAGTGCTAGACCAGGGGGAATTTCCTACGAG.